This T cell receptor (beta chain) appears in the sequencing data of a study of regulatory T cells in long-lasting Graves disease. Time point noted: persistent/refractory GD, antithyroid drugs over 5 years with positive TRAb. Making the TCR library involved RNA that had been extracted from PBMCs. Graves' disease diagnosis followed American Thyroid Association guidelines. The patients included were those that came from an endocrinology department in Xi'an, China. This clonotype occurred many times. Its antigen is unidentified. The germline CDR1 and CDR2 sequences are ENHRY and SYGVKD. The ends were cut back, 8 bases at V and 3 bases at J, with 7 bases in the middle. The CDR3 is 12 residues long. Whole-study results and caveats: Persistent Graves' patients showed less TCR diversity than newly diagnosed ones. Having few samples may have compromised the accuracy.

CDR3 regions were amplified by Arm-PCR using iRepertoire HTBI primers to build TCR beta libraries. TCRdb reprocessed the multiplex PCR reads via MiXCR and lists one record per CDR3 protein. The sample records 350,000 to 450,000 distinct CDR3 sequences, roughly 24% being singletons. This specimen was peripheral blood mononuclear cells (PBMCs), taken when the disease was refractory, from a patient treated with antithyroid drugs. The chain has TRBV10-3 and TRBJ1-4, with a tentative D call TRBD1 (5 bases). The clonotype comes from a woman in her 40s with Graves disease. The CDR3 coding sequence is TGTGCCATCGGGGCCCCTAATGAAAAACTGTTTTTT. This codes for CAIGAPNEKLFF.